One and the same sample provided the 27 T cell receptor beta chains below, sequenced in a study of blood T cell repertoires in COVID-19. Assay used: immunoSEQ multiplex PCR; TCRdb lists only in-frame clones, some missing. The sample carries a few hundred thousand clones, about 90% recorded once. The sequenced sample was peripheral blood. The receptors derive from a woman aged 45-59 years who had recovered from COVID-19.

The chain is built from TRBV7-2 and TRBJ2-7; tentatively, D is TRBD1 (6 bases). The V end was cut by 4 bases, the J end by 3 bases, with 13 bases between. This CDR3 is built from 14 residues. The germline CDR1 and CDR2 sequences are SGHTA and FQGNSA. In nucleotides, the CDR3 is TGTGCCAGCAGCTCGGACAGTTCCTACTACGAGCAGTACTTC. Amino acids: CASSSDSSYYEQYF. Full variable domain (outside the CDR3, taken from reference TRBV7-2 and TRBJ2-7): GAGVSQSPSNKVTEKGKDVELRCDPISGHTALYWYRQSLGQGLEFLIYFQGNSAPDKSGLPSDRFSAERTGGSVSTLTIQRTQQEDSAVYLCASSSDSSYYEQYFGPGTRLTVT.

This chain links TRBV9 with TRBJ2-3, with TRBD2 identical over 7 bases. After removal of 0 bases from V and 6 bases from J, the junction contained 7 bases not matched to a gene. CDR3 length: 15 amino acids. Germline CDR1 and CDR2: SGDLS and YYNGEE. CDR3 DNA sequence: TGTGCCAGCAGCGTAGACCCGGGAGGTAGTGATACGCAGTATTTT. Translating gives CASSVDPGGSDTQYF.

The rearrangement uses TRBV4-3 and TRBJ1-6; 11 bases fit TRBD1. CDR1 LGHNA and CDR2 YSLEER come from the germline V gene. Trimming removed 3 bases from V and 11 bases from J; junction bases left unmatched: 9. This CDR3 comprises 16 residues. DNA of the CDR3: TGCGCCAGCAGCCATTGGACAGGGGGCTTAGTAGCACCCCTCCACTTT. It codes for CASSHWTGGLVAPLHF.

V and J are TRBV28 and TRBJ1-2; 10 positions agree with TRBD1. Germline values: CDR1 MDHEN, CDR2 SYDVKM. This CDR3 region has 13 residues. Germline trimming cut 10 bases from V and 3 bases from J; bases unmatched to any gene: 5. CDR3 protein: CATRTGGYYGYTF. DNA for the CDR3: TGTGCCACCCGGACAGGGGGGTACTATGGCTACACCTTC.

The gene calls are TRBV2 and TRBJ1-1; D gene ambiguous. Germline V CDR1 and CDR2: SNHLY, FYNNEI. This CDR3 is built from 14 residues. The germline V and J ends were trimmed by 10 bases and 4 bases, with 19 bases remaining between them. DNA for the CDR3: TGTGCCACTACCTACCTAGGTAGAGGCACTGAAGCTTTCTTT. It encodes CATTYLGRGTEAFF.

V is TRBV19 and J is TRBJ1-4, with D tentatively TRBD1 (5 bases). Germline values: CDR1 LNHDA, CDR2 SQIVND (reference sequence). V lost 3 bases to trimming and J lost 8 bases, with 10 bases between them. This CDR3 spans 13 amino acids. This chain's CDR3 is CASSMRYREKLFF. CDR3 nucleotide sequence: TGTGCCAGTAGTATGCGGTACAGGGAAAAACTGTTTTTT.

CDR3 sequence reads: CASSQAGGRGESYGYTF. The DNA of the CDR3 is TGCGCCAGCAGCCAAGCGGGGGGGCGCGGGGAAAGCTATGGCTACACCTTC. This rearrangement joins TRBV4-3 to TRBJ1-2; possible D gene TRBD1, 6 bases. The CDR3 runs to 17 residues. Trimming removed 1 base from V and 4 bases from J, with 19 bases in between. Germline loops: CDR1 LGHNA, CDR2 YSLEER.

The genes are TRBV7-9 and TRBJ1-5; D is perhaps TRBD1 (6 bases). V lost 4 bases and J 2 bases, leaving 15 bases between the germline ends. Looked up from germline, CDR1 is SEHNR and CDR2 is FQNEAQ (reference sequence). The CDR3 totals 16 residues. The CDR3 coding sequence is TGTGCCAGCAGCTCGACGCAGGGGTTAGGCAATCAGCCCCAGCATTTT. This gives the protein CASSSTQGLGNQPQHF.

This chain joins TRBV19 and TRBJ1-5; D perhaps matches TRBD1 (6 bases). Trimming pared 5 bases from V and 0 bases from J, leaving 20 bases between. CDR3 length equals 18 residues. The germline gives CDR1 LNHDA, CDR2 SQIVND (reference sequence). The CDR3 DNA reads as TGTGCCAGTAGTGACCGGGACACGTACTTCTATAGCAATCAGCCCCAGCATTTT. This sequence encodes CASSDRDTYFYSNQPQHF.

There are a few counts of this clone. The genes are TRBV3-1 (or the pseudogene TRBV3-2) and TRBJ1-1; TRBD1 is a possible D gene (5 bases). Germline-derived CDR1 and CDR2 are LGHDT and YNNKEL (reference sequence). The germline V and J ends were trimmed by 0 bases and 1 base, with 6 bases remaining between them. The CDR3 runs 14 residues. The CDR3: CASSQEQENTEAFF. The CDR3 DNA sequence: TGTGCCAGCAGCCAAGAACAGGAGAACACTGAAGCTTTCTTT.

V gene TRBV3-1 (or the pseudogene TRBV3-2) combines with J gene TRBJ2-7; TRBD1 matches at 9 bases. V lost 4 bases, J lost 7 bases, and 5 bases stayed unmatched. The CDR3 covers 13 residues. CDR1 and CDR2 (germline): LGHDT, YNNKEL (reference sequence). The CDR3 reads CASSRDRAGEQYF. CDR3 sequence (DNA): TGTGCCAGCAGCCGGGACAGGGCGGGAGAGCAGTACTTC.

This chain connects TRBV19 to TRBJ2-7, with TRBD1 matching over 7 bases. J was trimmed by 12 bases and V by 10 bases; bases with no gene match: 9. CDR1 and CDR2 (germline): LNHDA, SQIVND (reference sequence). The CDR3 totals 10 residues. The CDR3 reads CAITDRSVYF. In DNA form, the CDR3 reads TGTGCCATAACGGACAGGAGCGTGTACTTC.

CDR3 coding DNA: TGCGCCAGCAGTCTCTATCGGACAGGAGACTCTGGAAACACCATATATTTT. As protein: CASSLYRTGDSGNTIYF. This rearrangement joins TRBV10-2 to TRBJ1-3; 7 nucleotides match TRBD1. The CDR3 loop spans 17 amino acids. Trimming removed 5 bases from V and 0 bases from J; junction bases left unmatched: 10. Germline CDR1 and CDR2: WSHSY and SAAADI.

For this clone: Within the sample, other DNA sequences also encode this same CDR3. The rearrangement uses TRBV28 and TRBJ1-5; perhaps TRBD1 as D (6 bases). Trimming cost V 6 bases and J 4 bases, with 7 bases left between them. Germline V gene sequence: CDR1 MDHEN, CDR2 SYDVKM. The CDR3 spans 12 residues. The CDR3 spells CASRTGNQPQHF. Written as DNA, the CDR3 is TGTGCCAGCAGAACAGGGAATCAGCCCCAGCATTTT.

CDR3 bases: TGCAGCGTTGGTTGGAGAGGCGGAGAAAAACTGTTTTTT. This encodes CSVGWRGGEKLFF. This chain links TRBV29-1 with TRBJ1-4; D not resolved. CDR3 length: 13 amino acids. The germline CDR1 and CDR2 sequences are SQVTM and ANQGSEA. Trimming took 4 bases from V and 8 from J, leaving 14 bases between them.

The CDR3: CASSSLAGAGELFF. The CDR3 DNA is TGTGCCAGCAGTTCGCTAGCGGGAGCCGGGGAGCTGTTTTTT. This chain uses TRBV7-3 with TRBJ2-2; 10 bases match TRBD2. This CDR3 has 14 residues. The germline CDR1 and CDR2 sequences are SGHTA and FQGTGA. V was pared by 6 bases and J by 6 bases, with 4 bases of the junction left unmatched.

The CDR3 region is CASSQGRGGQPQHF. DNA for the CDR3: TGTGCCAGCAGCCAGGGAAGGGGGGGTCAGCCCCAGCATTTT. The chain couples TRBV3-1 (or the pseudogene TRBV3-2) to TRBJ1-5, with D perhaps TRBD1 (6 bases). The CDR3 loop spans 14 amino acids. The germline V gene encodes CDR1 LGHDT and CDR2 YNNKEL (reference sequence). V lost 3 bases, J lost 6 bases, and 12 bases lay in between.

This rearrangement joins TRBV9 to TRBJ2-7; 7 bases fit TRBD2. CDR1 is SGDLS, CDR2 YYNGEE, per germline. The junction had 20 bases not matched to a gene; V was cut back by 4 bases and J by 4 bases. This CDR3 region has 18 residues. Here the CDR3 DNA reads TGTGCCAGCAGCACCCCCCTTTGTTGGCGGGAGCTCTTATACGAGCAGTACTTC. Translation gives CASSTPLCWRELLYEQYF.

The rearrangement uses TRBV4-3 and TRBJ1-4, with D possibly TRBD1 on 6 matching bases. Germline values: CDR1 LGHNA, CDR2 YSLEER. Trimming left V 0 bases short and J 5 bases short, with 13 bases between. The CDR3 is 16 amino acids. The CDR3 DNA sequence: TGCGCCAGCAGCCAAGAACGCGCACAGGGCAATGAAAAACTGTTTTTT. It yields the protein CASSQERAQGNEKLFF.

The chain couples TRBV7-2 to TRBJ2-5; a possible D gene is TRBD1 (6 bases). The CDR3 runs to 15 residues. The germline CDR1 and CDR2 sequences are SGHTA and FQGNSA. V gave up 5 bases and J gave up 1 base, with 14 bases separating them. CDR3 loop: CASSPRVGGQETQYF. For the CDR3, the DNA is TGTGCCAGCAGCCCCCGGGTAGGGGGCCAAGAGACCCAGTACTTC. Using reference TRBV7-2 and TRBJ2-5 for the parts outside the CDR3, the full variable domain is GAGVSQSPSNKVTEKGKDVELRCDPISGHTALYWYRQSLGQGLEFLIYFQGNSAPDKSGLPSDRFSAERTGGSVSTLTIQRTQQEDSAVYLCASSPRVGGQETQYFGPGTRLLVL.

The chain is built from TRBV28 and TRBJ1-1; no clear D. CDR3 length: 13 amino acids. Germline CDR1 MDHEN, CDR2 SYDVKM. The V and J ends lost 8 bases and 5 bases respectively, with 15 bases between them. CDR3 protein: CASSGRRNTEAFF. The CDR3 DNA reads TGTGCCAGCTCGGGGAGGAGGAATACTGAAGCTTTCTTT.

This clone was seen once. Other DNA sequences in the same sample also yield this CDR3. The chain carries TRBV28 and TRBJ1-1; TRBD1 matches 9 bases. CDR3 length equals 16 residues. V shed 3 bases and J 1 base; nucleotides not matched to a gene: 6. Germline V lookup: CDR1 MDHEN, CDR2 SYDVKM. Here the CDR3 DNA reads TGTGCCAGCAGTTTGTTACCGGGACAGGGGAACACTGAAGCTTTCTTT. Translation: CASSLLPGQGNTEAFF. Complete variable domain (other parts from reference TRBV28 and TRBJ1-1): DVKVTQSSRYLVKRTGEKVFLECVQDMDHENMFWYRQDPGLGLRLIYFSYDVKMKEKGDIPEGYSVSREKKERFSLILESASTNQTSMYLCASSLLPGQGNTEAFFGQGTRLTVV.

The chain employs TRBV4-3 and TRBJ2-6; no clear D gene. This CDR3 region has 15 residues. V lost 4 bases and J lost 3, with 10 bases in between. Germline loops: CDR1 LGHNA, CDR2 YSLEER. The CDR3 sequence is CASSLLPGGANVLTF. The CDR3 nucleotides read TGCGCCAGCAGCCTCCTGCCGGGTGGGGCCAACGTCCTGACTTTC.

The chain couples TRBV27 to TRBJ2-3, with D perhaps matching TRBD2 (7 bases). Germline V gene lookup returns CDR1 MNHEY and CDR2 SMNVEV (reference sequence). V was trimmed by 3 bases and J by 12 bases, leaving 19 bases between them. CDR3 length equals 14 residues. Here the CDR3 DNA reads TGTGCCAGCAGTTTCAGGGATCGGGGGGCCCCCCAGTATTTT. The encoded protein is CASSFRDRGAPQYF.

The CDR3 sequence is CASSPSGGFSTDTQYF. In DNA, the CDR3 is TGCGCCAGCAGCCCTAGCGGCGGGTTTAGCACAGATACGCAGTATTTT. The rearrangement joins TRBV5-1 to TRBJ2-3; TRBD2 agrees at 7 bases. V was clipped by 4 bases and J by 0 bases; unmatched bases: 8. CDR1 SGHRS and CDR2 YFSETQ come from the germline V gene. This CDR3 comprises 16 residues.

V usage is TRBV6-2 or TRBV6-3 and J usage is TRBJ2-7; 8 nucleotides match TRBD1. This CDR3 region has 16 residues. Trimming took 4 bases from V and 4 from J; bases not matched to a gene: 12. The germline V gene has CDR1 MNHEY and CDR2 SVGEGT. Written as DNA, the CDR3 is TGTGCCAGCAGTTGGGCCGGTGGGACAGGATTGTACGAGCAGTACTTC. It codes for CASSWAGGTGLYEQYF.

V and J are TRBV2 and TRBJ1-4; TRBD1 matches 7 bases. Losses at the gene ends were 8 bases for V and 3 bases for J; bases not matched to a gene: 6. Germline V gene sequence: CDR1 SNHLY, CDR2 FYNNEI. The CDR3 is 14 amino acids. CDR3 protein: CASGQTGSNEKLFF. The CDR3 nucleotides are TGTGCCAGCGGCCAGACAGGGTCTAATGAAAAACTGTTTTTT.